The 19 T cell receptor beta chains below all came from one sample that was sequenced in a study of blood T cells in healthy people across ages. The authors ran a second PCR of 7 to 11 cycles using a sample-barcoded 5' primer and a J-beta primer mix. TCRdb called the 5' RACE reads again in MiXCR, with one record for every CDR3 protein. The data contain some 1,500,000 distinct CDR3 sequences, approximately 43% of them singletons. The source material was blood. The source is a woman aged 18-29 years in good health.

The chain is built from TRBV20-1 and TRBJ1-6, with 8 bases aligning to TRBD1. The germline V gene encodes CDR1 DFQATT and CDR2 SNEGSKA (reference sequence). CDR3 length: 13 residues. V lost 6 bases to trimming and J lost 4 bases; unmatched junction nucleotides: 2. CDR3: CSANRGYNSPLHF. The DNA of the CDR3 is TGCAGTGCAAACAGGGGGTATAATTCACCCCTCCACTTT.

The J gene is TRBJ2-3, the V gene TRBV20-1, with a possible D match to TRBD1 (5 bases). The CDR3 is made up of 14 amino acids. Per the germline V gene, CDR1 is DFQATT and CDR2 is SNEGSKA (reference sequence). The V end lost 8 bases, the J end lost 0 bases, and 15 bases lay between the germline ends. This CDR3 is CSPKGHASTDTQYF. The CDR3 DNA reads TGCAGTCCCAAAGGACACGCTAGCACAGATACGCAGTATTTT.

V usage is TRBV7-6 and J usage is TRBJ2-7; TRBD1 is a possible D gene (5 bases). CDR3 length: 15 residues. V was shortened by 0 bases and J by 2 bases, with 11 bases between the two germline ends. The germline CDR1 and CDR2 sequences are SGHVS and FNYEAQ. The CDR3 nucleotides are TGTGCCAGCAGCTTAGCTGATTCAGGGACCTACGAGCAGTACTTC. This translates into CASSLADSGTYEQYF.

A remark on this clonotype: One end of the junction does not line up with germline, which may come from a read error. The J gene is TRBJ2-5, the V gene TRBV13; 7 bases are a match to TRBD1. CDR1 is PRHDT and CDR2 is FYEKMQ in the germline V gene (reference sequence). The CDR3 has 12 amino acids. For the CDR3, the DNA is TGTGCCAGCAGCCTAGGGACAGCGGAGCGGTACTTC. As protein: CASSLGTAERYF.

The V gene is TRBV4-1, the J gene TRBJ2-1; tentatively, D is TRBD2 (6 bases). The V gene's germline CDR1 is MGHRA and CDR2 YSYEKL. The germline V and J ends were trimmed by 1 base and 0 bases, with 16 bases remaining between them. The CDR3 runs to 18 residues. CDR3 DNA sequence: TGCGCCAGCAGCCAAGTCGTGGCTAGCGTGAGCTCCTACAATGAGCAGTTCTTC. Its protein is CASSQVVASVSSYNEQFF.

This rearrangement joins TRBV27 to TRBJ2-3; D uncertain. The CDR3 is 14 amino acids. Per germline, CDR1 MNHEY and CDR2 SMNVEV (reference sequence). V was cut by 3 bases and J by 2 bases, with 9 bases left in between. In DNA form, the CDR3 reads TGTGCCAGCAGTTTTTTGGGGTTCACAGATACGCAGTATTTT. It specifies CASSFLGFTDTQYF.

This clonotype was counted a few times. The rearrangement joins TRBV29-1 to TRBJ2-7; the D is unclear. CDR3 length equals 13 residues. Trimming took off 0 bases at V and 4 bases at J, with 10 bases between the two ends. CDR1 is SQVTM and CDR2 is ANQGSEA in the germline V gene. Here the CDR3 DNA reads TGCAGCGTTGAAGAGGGCTCGAAATACGAGCAGTACTTC. Translation gives CSVEEGSKYEQYF.

This clonotype occurred a few times. The chain couples TRBV13 to TRBJ2-1, with a weak D call TRBD1 (6 bases). Germline V CDR1 and CDR2: PRHDT, FYEKMQ (reference sequence). The CDR3 has 12 amino acids. Trimming pared 6 bases from V and 8 bases from J, leaving 11 bases between. CDR3 loop: CASRRGSHEQFF. In DNA form, the CDR3 reads TGTGCCAGCAGAAGGGGGAGTCATGAGCAGTTCTTC.

A note on this clonotype: Mismatch with germline at one junction end may stem from a read error. The chain has TRBV6-6 and TRBJ2-3, with D perhaps TRBD1 or TRBD2 (5 bases each). Germline-derived CDR1 and CDR2 are MNHNY and SVGAGI (reference sequence). This CDR3 contains 15 residues. CDR3 coding DNA: TGTGCCGGCAGTTACCGGGACGGAAGCACAGATACGCAGTATTTT. The encoded protein is CAGSYRDGSTDTQYF.

The rearrangement joins TRBV28 to TRBJ2-7, with 8 nucleotides matching TRBD1. Looked up from germline, CDR1 is MDHEN and CDR2 is SYDVKM. V lost 6 bases and J lost 4; bases outside the gene matches: 11. The CDR3 spans 15 residues. CDR3 DNA sequence: TGTGCCAGCAGACCACGGCAGGGGGCCTTTTACGAGCAGTACTTC. Its protein product is CASRPRQGAFYEQYF. Together with reference TRBV28 and TRBJ2-7, the CDR3 gives the full variable domain: DVKVTQSSRYLVKRTGEKVFLECVQDMDHENMFWYRQDPGLGLRLIYFSYDVKMKEKGDIPEGYSVSREKKERFSLILESASTNQTSMYLCASRPRQGAFYEQYFGPGTRLTVT.

This clonotype was seen only a few times. The rearrangement uses TRBV5-5 and TRBJ2-5; perhaps TRBD1 as D (6 bases). Germline V gene lookup returns CDR1 SGHKS and CDR2 YYEKEE (reference sequence). CDR3 length: 16 amino acids. The V gene lost 0 bases and the J gene lost 0 bases, with 12 bases spanning the gap. The CDR3: CASSLAAYRDQETQYF. The DNA of the CDR3 is TGTGCCAGCAGCTTGGCAGCTTACAGGGACCAAGAGACCCAGTACTTC.

In DNA, the CDR3 is TGTGCCAGCAGCTTAACCCCGGACAGGAATCAGCCCCAGCATTTT. It translates to CASSLTPDRNQPQHF. This sequence joins TRBV7-2 and TRBJ1-5; 7 nucleotides match TRBD1. The CDR3 is made up of 15 amino acids. Germline V CDR1 and CDR2: SGHTA, FQGNSA. Trimming at V came to 2 bases and at J to 4 bases, leaving 5 bases not matched to a gene.

The V call is TRBV27, the J call TRBJ2-5; the match to TRBD2 covers 13 bases. Germline CDR1 reads MNHEY; CDR2 reads SMNVEV (reference sequence). Losses at the gene ends were 5 bases for V and 11 bases for J; bases not matched to a gene: 11. The CDR3 loop spans 15 amino acids. This chain's CDR3 is CASSRTSGRRNEQYF. CDR3 sequence (DNA): TGTGCCAGCAGTCGGACTAGCGGGAGACGAAATGAGCAGTACTTC.

Concerning this clonotype itself: The junction differs from germline at one of its ends, possibly a read error. The chain is built from TRBV6-5 and TRBJ2-7; 10 bases line up with TRBD1. Per germline, CDR1 MNHEY and CDR2 SVGAGI. The CDR3 is 14 amino acids. The CDR3 is CAGSWDRGLYEQYF. The CDR3 DNA reads TGTGCCGGCAGTTGGGACAGGGGCCTCTACGAGCAGTACTTC.

The J gene is TRBJ1-2, the V gene TRBV13, with unresolved D. The germline V gene has CDR1 PRHDT and CDR2 FYEKMQ (reference sequence). This CDR3 is 14 amino acids long. The V end was cut by 0 bases, the J end by 8 bases, with 13 bases between. The CDR3 bases are TGTGCCAGCAGCTTAGGCCATGCGGTGAGGGGCTACACCTTC. Protein product: CASSLGHAVRGYTF.

In this sample, this clonotype turned up a few times. The chain employs TRBV20-1 and TRBJ2-1, with D perhaps assigned TRBD1 or TRBD2 (5 bases each). The germline V and J ends were trimmed by 3 bases and 2 bases, with 8 bases remaining between them. Germline V gene data show CDR1 as DFQATT and CDR2 as SNEGSKA (reference sequence). There are 13 residues in the CDR3. CDR3 sequence reads: CSASQGPYNEQFF. The CDR3 DNA is TGCAGTGCTAGCCAGGGACCCTACAATGAGCAGTTCTTC.

This clonotype was seen more than once but under ten times. The chain has TRBV4-1 and TRBJ2-4; tentatively, D is TRBD1 or TRBD2 (5 bases each). Germline values: CDR1 MGHRA, CDR2 YSYEKL. CDR3 length: 17 residues. V was clipped by 1 base and J by 8 bases, with 21 bases between them. The CDR3 is CASSQVGVGGVLDIQYF. The CDR3, as DNA: TGCGCCAGCAGCCAAGTTGGAGTTGGGGGAGTTCTGGACATTCAGTACTTC.

The gene calls are TRBV18 and TRBJ2-7; 9 bases match TRBD1. This CDR3 comprises 15 residues. After removal of 3 bases from V and 6 bases from J, the junction contained 9 bases not matched to a gene. CDR1 is KGHSH, CDR2 LQKENI, per germline. CDR3 residues: CASSPGRTGVSEQYF. The CDR3 nucleotides read TGTGCCAGCTCACCGGGAAGGACAGGGGTAAGCGAGCAGTACTTC.

This clonotype was seen more than once but under ten times. The V and J genes are TRBV7-2 and TRBJ2-2; a weak D match, TRBD1 (6 bases). This CDR3 region has 16 residues. V was shortened by 5 bases and J by 0 bases, with 13 bases between the two germline ends. Germline V lookup: CDR1 SGHTA, CDR2 FQGNSA. CDR3 in DNA: TGTGCCAGCAGCCGTTTACGGACAGCGAACACCGGGGAGCTGTTTTTT. It specifies CASSRLRTANTGELFF.